This passage covers 26 T cell receptor beta chains from one sample sequenced in a study of T cells in Graves' hyperthyroidism and ophthalmopathy. Regions amplified from RNA transcripts were the TCR beta CDR3 regions. First-round RT-PCR of the TCR CDR3 relied on the HTBI primer set. Via MiXCR, TCRdb re-called the multiplex PCR reads, giving one row per CDR3 protein. Altogether around 580,000 distinct CDR3 sequences are present, about a sixth being singletons, with the ten largest covering around 19%. Sequencing input: blood. The receptors shown here come from a woman aged 18-29 years with Graves' hyperthyroidism.

This clonotype appeared a few times. This chain's CDR3 is CASSLLGYTGELFF. CDR3 DNA: TGTGCCAGCAGTTTACTGGGGTACACCGGGGAGCTGTTTTTT. The chain recombines TRBV28 with TRBJ2-2, with D unclear. V was cut by 2 bases and J by 3 bases, with 7 bases left in between. There are 14 residues in the CDR3. Germline CDR1 and CDR2: MDHEN and SYDVKM.

This clonotype was recorded many times. The genes are TRBV15 and TRBJ1-5; maybe TRBD1 (6 bases). The CDR3 runs 15 residues. Trimming took off 2 bases at V and 6 bases at J, with 14 bases between the two ends. Germline assignment: CDR1 LNHNV and CDR2 YYDKDF (reference sequence). CDR3 residues: CATSRNRDLGQPQHF. CDR3 in DNA: TGTGCCACCAGCAGAAACAGGGATTTGGGTCAGCCCCAGCATTTT.

CDR3 residues: CASSQDQWGSGTEAFF. The CDR3 nucleotides are TGCGCCAGCAGCCAAGATCAATGGGGCTCGGGCACTGAAGCTTTCTTT. The chain recombines TRBV4-3 with TRBJ1-1; TRBD1 might be the D (5 bases). Between the trimmed V and J ends, which lost 0 bases and 4 bases, there was a span of 15 bases. This CDR3 is 16 amino acids long. The germline CDR1 and CDR2 sequences are LGHNA and YSLEER.

The chain has TRBV7-8 and TRBJ2-3; TRBD2 is a possible D gene (5 bases). The CDR3 has 15 residues. V dropped 1 base and J dropped 5 bases, with 13 bases sitting between them. Germline lookup yields CDR1 SGHVS and CDR2 FQNEAQ. CDR3 sequence: CASSLDRPAGDTQYF. For the CDR3, the DNA is TGTGCCAGCAGCTTAGATCGGCCCGCGGGAGATACGCAGTATTTT.

V gene TRBV4-3 combines with J gene TRBJ2-3; no firm D call. V dropped 0 bases and J dropped 3 bases, with 7 bases sitting between them. Germline values: CDR1 LGHNA, CDR2 YSLEER. The CDR3 spans 14 residues. The CDR3 is CASSQDFVTDTQYF. DNA for the CDR3: TGCGCCAGCAGCCAAGATTTTGTTACAGATACGCAGTATTTT.

The chain employs TRBV27 and TRBJ2-7; 11 nucleotides match TRBD2. V lost 5 bases to trimming and J lost 5 bases; unmatched junction nucleotides: 8. The CDR3 totals 15 residues. Germline CDR1 MNHEY, CDR2 SMNVEV (reference sequence). CDR3 nucleotide sequence: TGTGCCAGCAGTCGCACCGGGACTAGCGGCCACGAGCAGTACTTC. Translated: CASSRTGTSGHEQYF.

This clonotype was observed at least ten times. CDR3 region: CSVGAEEITDTQYF. The CDR3 nucleotides read TGCAGCGTTGGCGCGGAAGAAATCACAGATACGCAGTATTTT. This chain links TRBV29-1 with TRBJ2-3, with D unresolved. The V and J ends lost 4 bases and 2 bases respectively, with 13 bases between them. The CDR3 is 14 residues long. The V gene's germline CDR1 is SQVTM and CDR2 ANQGSEA.

The rearrangement joins TRBV7-2 to TRBJ2-1; no reliable D call. The V gene's germline CDR1 is SGHTA and CDR2 FQGNSA. Trimming left V 5 bases short and J 7 bases short, with 12 bases between. The CDR3 has 13 amino acids. The CDR3 DNA reads as TGTGCCAGCAGCCTTGGTCCATGGAATGAGCAGTTCTTC. Translating it yields CASSLGPWNEQFF. Based on the CDR3 plus reference TRBV7-2 and TRBJ2-1, the full variable domain is GAGVSQSPSNKVTEKGKDVELRCDPISGHTALYWYRQSLGQGLEFLIYFQGNSAPDKSGLPSDRFSAERTGGSVSTLTIQRTQQEDSAVYLCASSLGPWNEQFFGPGTRLTVL.

The CDR3 here is CASSEFGEGPEAFF. DNA of the CDR3: TGTGCCAGCAGTGAATTCGGTGAAGGGCCTGAAGCTTTCTTT. This rearrangement joins TRBV6-1 to TRBJ1-1; D is ambiguous. Germline V gene data show CDR1 as MNHNS and CDR2 as SASEGT. The CDR3 is 14 amino acids. Trimming took 2 bases from V and 6 from J, leaving 13 bases between them.

There are a few counts of this clonotype. V is TRBV27 and J is TRBJ1-3; a weak D match, TRBD1 (6 bases). Germline loops: CDR1 MNHEY, CDR2 SMNVEV (reference sequence). V dropped 0 bases and J dropped 0 bases, with 6 bases sitting between them. There are 15 residues in the CDR3. Here the CDR3 reads CASSLSGASGNTIYF. As DNA, the CDR3 is TGTGCCAGCAGTTTATCGGGGGCCTCTGGAAACACCATATATTTT.

This clonotype occurred a few times. V and J are TRBV10-3 and TRBJ1-2, with D possibly TRBD1 on 5 matching bases. Germline loops: CDR1 ENHRY, CDR2 SYGVKD. Between the trimmed V and J ends, which lost 4 bases and 2 bases, there was a span of 8 bases. CDR3 length equals 13 residues. The DNA for the CDR3 is TGTGCCATCAGTGGACAGCTAAACTATGGCTACACCTTC. This codes for CAISGQLNYGYTF.

The chain uses TRBV18 and TRBJ1-1; no clear D. CDR1 is KGHSH, CDR2 LQKENI, per germline. CDR3 length: 17 residues. Trimming shortened V by 2 bases and J by 1 base, and 17 bases separated the two germline ends. The CDR3 DNA follows: TGTGCCAGCTCACCAACTTCTGCAGCAGGATCGAACACTGAAGCTTTCTTT. Encoded protein: CASSPTSAAGSNTEAFF. Full variable domain (remainder filled in from reference TRBV18 and TRBJ1-1): NAGVMQNPRHLVRRRGQEARLRCSPMKGHSHVYWYRQLPEEGLKFMVYLQKENIIDESGMPKERFSAEFPKEGPSILRIQQVVRGDSAAYFCASSPTSAAGSNTEAFFGQGTRLTVV.

The sample holds many counts of this clonotype. The genes are TRBV6-2 or TRBV6-3 and TRBJ1-5; D unresolved. V gave up 2 bases and J gave up 2 bases, with 13 bases separating them. Germline CDR1 and CDR2: MNHEY and SVGEGT. This CDR3 comprises 16 residues. The CDR3 here is CASSYPREWGNQPQHF. CDR3 nucleotides: TGTGCCAGCAGTTACCCTCGGGAGTGGGGCAATCAGCCCCAGCATTTT.

This clonotype has ten or more counts. V usage is TRBV2 and J usage is TRBJ2-3; D is perhaps TRBD1 (5 bases). The CDR3 spans 13 residues. Germline V lookup: CDR1 SNHLY, CDR2 FYNNEI. Trimming cost V 8 bases and J 6 bases, with 15 bases left between them. This CDR3 reads CASGRGPSDTQYF. Written as DNA, the CDR3 is TGTGCCAGCGGTAGGGGCCCTTCGGATACGCAGTATTTT.

In this sample, this clonotype turned up a few times. The rearrangement joins TRBV7-6 to TRBJ2-3; 10 nucleotides match TRBD2. After removal of 5 bases from V and 4 bases from J, the junction contained 6 bases not matched to a gene. Per germline, CDR1 SGHVS and CDR2 FNYEAQ. The CDR3 is made up of 15 amino acids. For the CDR3, the DNA is TGTGCCAGCAGCCAAAGCGGGGGGGGGGCAGATACGCAGTATTTT. Encoded protein: CASSQSGGGADTQYF.

This chain joins TRBV5-6 and TRBJ1-3; possible D gene TRBD1, 5 bases. The CDR3 has 15 amino acids. V lost 4 bases and J lost 0, with 11 bases in between. Germline V gene data show CDR1 as SGHDT and CDR2 as YYEEEE. In DNA, the CDR3 is TGTGCCAGCAGCAAAGAGGGACGCTCTGGAAACACCATATATTTT. Translation: CASSKEGRSGNTIYF.

This rearrangement joins TRBV6-1 to TRBJ2-3, with D possibly being TRBD2 (7 bases). Germline lookup yields CDR1 MNHNS and CDR2 SASEGT. The CDR3 covers 15 residues. V was pared by 7 bases and J by 0 bases, with 14 bases between. This chain's CDR3 is CASKGGTSSTDTQYF. The CDR3 nucleotides are TGTGCCAGCAAGGGGGGGACCTCTAGCACAGATACGCAGTATTTT.

This clonotype has ten or more counts. The chain carries TRBV18 and TRBJ2-3; 8 bases line up with TRBD2. CDR1 is KGHSH, CDR2 LQKENI, per germline. V gave up 0 bases and J gave up 6 bases; unmatched junction bases: 2. The CDR3 consists of 14 residues. The CDR3 region is CASSPPGTRDTQYF. The CDR3 DNA reads as TGTGCCAGCTCACCACCTGGGACTAGGGATACGCAGTATTTT.

This clonotype has ten or more counts. J is TRBJ2-5 and V is TRBV15, with D hard to call. The V gene lost 1 base and the J gene lost 3 bases, with 6 bases spanning the gap. This CDR3 comprises 13 residues. Germline assignment: CDR1 LNHNV and CDR2 YYDKDF (reference sequence). The CDR3 loop is CATSRVVEETQYF. CDR3 nucleotide sequence: TGTGCCACCAGCAGAGTTGTAGAAGAGACCCAGTACTTC.

In this sample, this clonotype turned up a few times. The chain combines TRBV11-2 with TRBJ2-1, with D perhaps matching TRBD1 or TRBD2 (6 bases each). This CDR3 has 13 amino acids. The V gene lost 5 bases and the J gene lost 6 bases, with 11 bases spanning the gap. Germline CDR1 is SGHAT and CDR2 is FQNNGV. In DNA, the CDR3 is TGTGCCAGCAGCCGGGGGCTTTCCAATGAGCAGTTCTTC. This encodes CASSRGLSNEQFF. Drawing the rest from reference TRBV11-2 and TRBJ2-1, the complete variable domain is EAGVAQSPRYKIIEKRQSVAFWCNPISGHATLYWYQQILGQGPKLLIQFQNNGVVDDSQLPKDRFSAERLKGVDSTLKIQPAKLEDSAVYLCASSRGLSNEQFFGPGTRLTVL.

The V gene is TRBV7-9, the J gene TRBJ1-3; weak D call: TRBD1 (6 bases). The CDR3 contains 16 residues. V lost 2 bases and J lost 0, with 11 bases in between. Germline V gene data show CDR1 as SEHNR and CDR2 as FQNEAQ (reference sequence). In DNA, the CDR3 is TGTGCCAGCAGCTTATACAGGGTCCTCTCTGGAAACACCATATATTTT. This encodes CASSLYRVLSGNTIYF.

The gene calls are TRBV6-1 and TRBJ1-4; D gene uncertain. Trimming cost V 6 bases and J 6 bases, with 14 bases left between them. Germline assignment: CDR1 MNHNS and CDR2 SASEGT. The CDR3 spans 14 residues. CDR3 nucleotides: TGTGCCAGCAGCAAAAGGTCCAAAGATGAAAAACTGTTTTTT. Its translation is CASSKRSKDEKLFF.

This clonotype has at least ten counts. The chain links TRBV2 to TRBJ2-1, with TRBD1 as a possible D gene (6 bases). From germline, CDR1 is SNHLY and CDR2 FYNNEI. V was shortened by 3 bases and J by 9 bases, with 12 bases between the two germline ends. The CDR3 has 13 residues. CDR3 sequence reads: CASSESTGGEQFF. CDR3 sequence (DNA): TGTGCCAGCAGTGAGTCGACAGGAGGTGAGCAGTTCTTC.

This clonotype was seen at least ten times. The rearrangement links TRBV12-3 or TRBV12-4 to TRBJ2-5; 8 bases map to TRBD1. The ends lost 5 bases at V and 5 bases at J; junction bases unmatched: 10. The CDR3 extends over 15 amino acids. This CDR3 is CASSPLRGPGETQYF. CDR3 nucleotides: TGTGCCAGCAGTCCTCTCAGGGGGCCGGGGGAGACCCAGTACTTC.

There are many counts of this clonotype. The chain links TRBV10-3 to TRBJ1-1, with TRBD1 as a possible D gene (5 bases). This CDR3 is built from 13 residues. Germline CDR1 and CDR2: ENHRY and SYGVKD. V gave up 6 bases and J gave up 0 bases, with 8 bases separating them. The CDR3 DNA reads TGTGCCATCAGGACAGCAGTGAACACTGAAGCTTTCTTT. It yields the protein CAIRTAVNTEAFF.

Ten or more counts support this clonotype. The chain is built from TRBV12-3 or TRBV12-4 and TRBJ1-1, with D unresolved. The CDR3 length is 11 residues. V dropped 9 bases and J dropped 0 bases, with 5 bases sitting between them. CDR3 nucleotide sequence: TGTGCCAGTGCAGTGAACACTGAAGCTTTCTTT. Amino acid sequence: CASAVNTEAFF.